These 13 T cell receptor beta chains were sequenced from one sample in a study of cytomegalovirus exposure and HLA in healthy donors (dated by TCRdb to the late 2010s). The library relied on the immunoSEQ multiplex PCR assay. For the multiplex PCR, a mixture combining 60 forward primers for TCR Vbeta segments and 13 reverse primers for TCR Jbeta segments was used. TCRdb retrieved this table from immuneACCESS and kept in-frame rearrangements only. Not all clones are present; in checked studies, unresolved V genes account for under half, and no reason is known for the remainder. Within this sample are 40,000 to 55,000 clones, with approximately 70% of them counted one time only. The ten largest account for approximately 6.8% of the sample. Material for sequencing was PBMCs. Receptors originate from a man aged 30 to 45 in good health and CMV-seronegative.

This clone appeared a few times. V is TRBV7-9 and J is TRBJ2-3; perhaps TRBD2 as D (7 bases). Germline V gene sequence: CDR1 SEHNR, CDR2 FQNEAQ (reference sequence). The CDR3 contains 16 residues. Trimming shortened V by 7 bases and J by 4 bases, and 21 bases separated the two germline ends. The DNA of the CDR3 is TGTGCCAGCACTAAAAGGGGGGTGCGGGAGCCAGATACGCAGTATTTT. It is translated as CASTKRGVREPDTQYF.

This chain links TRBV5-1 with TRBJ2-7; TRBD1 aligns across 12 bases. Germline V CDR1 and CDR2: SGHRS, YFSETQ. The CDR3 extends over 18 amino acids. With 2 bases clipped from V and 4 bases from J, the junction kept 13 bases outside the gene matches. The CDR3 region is CASSLGGDRDRGLYEQYF. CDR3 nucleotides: TGCGCCAGCAGCTTAGGGGGAGACCGGGACAGGGGGCTTTACGAGCAGTACTTC.

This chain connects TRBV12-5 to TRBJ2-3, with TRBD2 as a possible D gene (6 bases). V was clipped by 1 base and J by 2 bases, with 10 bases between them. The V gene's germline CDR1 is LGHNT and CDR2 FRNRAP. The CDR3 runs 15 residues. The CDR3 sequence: CASGLGRAYTDTQYF. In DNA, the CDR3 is TGTGCTAGTGGTTTGGGGAGGGCCTACACAGATACGCAGTATTTT.

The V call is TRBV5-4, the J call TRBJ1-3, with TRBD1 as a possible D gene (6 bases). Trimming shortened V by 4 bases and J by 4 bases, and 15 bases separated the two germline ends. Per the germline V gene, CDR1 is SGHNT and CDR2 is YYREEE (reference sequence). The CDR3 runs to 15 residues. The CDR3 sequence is CASSVERGLGNTIYF. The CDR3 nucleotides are TGTGCCAGCAGCGTGGAGAGGGGGTTAGGAAACACCATATATTTT.

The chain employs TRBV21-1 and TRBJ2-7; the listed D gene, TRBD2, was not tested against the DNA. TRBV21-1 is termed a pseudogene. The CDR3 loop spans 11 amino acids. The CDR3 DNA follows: TGTGCCAGCAGCCCCGGCTACGAGCAGTACTTC. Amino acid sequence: CASSPGYEQYF.

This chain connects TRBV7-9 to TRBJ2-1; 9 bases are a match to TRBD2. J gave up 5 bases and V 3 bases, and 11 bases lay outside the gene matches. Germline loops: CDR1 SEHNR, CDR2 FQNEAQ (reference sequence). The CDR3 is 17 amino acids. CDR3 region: CASSFPWREGANNEQFF. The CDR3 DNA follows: TGTGCCAGCAGCTTCCCCTGGCGGGAGGGGGCTAACAATGAGCAGTTCTTC. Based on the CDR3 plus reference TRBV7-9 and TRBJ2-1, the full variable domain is DTGVSQNPRHKITKRGQNVTFRCDPISEHNRLYWYRQTLGQGPEFLTYFQNEAQLEKSRLLSDRFSAERPKGSFSTLEIQRTEQGDSAMYLCASSFPWREGANNEQFFGPGTRLTVL.

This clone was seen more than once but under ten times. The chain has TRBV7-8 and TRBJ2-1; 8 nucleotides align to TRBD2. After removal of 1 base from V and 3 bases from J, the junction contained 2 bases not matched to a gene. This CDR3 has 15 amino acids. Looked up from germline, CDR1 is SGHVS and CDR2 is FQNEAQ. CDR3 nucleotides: TGTGCCAGCAGCTTAGAAGCGGGAGTCTACAATGAGCAGTTCTTC. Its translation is CASSLEAGVYNEQFF.

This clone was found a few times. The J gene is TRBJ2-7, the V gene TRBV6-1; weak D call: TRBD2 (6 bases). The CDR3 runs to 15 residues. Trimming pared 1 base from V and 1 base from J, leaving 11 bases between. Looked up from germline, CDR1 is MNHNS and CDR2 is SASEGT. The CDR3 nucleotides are TGTGCCAGCAGTGAAGGGTTCGGGGGATCCTACGAGCAGTACTTC. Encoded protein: CASSEGFGGSYEQYF.

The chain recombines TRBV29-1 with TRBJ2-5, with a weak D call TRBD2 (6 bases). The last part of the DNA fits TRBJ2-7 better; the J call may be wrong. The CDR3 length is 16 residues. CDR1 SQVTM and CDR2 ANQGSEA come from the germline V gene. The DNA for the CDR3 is TGCAGCGTTGAAGGAGCCGGGGGACTTACCTCCTACGAGCAGTACTTC. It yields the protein CSVEGAGGLTSYEQYF.

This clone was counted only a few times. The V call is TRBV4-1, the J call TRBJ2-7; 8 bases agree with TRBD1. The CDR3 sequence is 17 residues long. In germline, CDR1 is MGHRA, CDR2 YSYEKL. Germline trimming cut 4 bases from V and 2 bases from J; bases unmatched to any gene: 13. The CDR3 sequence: CASSPAPGTGLTYEQYF. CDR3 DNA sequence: TGCGCCAGCAGCCCTGCCCCCGGGACAGGCCTGACCTACGAGCAGTACTTC.

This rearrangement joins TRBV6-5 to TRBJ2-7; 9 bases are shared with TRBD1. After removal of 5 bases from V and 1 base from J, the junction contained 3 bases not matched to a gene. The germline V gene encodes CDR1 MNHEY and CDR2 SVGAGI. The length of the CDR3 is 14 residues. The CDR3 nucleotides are TGTGCCAGCAGTGCGACAGGGGGGTCCTACGAGCAGTACTTC. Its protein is CASSATGGSYEQYF.

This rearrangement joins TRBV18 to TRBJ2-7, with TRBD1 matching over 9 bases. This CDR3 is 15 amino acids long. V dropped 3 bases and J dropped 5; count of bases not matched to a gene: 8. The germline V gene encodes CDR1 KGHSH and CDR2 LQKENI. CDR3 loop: CASSPTGTGGNEQYF. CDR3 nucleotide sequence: TGTGCCAGCTCACCCACGGGAACAGGGGGCAACGAGCAGTACTTC.

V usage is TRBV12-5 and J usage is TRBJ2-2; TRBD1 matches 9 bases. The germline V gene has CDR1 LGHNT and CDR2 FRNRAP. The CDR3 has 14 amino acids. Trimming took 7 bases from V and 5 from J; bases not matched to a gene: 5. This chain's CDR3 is CASVGQGLTGELFF. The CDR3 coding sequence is TGTGCTAGTGTTGGACAGGGGCTGACCGGGGAGCTGTTTTTT.